This T cell receptor (beta chain) was sequenced during a study of blood T cell repertoires in COVID-19. Background on the study: The United States, Italy and Spain were the sources of the acute and convalescent COVID-19 samples. Sample material is recorded as cDNA or gDNA derived from T cells, B-cell-depleted T cells, or PBMCs.

Unmatched junction bases numbered 8, after V lost 5 bases and J lost 6 bases. CDR1 and CDR2 from the germline V gene are SGHNT and YENEEA. This CDR3 contains 15 residues. Study processing details: For nucleated cells, counts were estimated from reference gene primer amplification. Sequencing used immunoSEQ multiplex PCR; TCRdb keeps in-frame clones, though not all of them. V, J and clone size are those of that table, while D and trimming were read from the DNA. The data contain some 96,000 clones, roughly 86% of them singletons. The sample taken for sequencing was peripheral blood. This clonotype originated in a man aged 50 to 59 with acute or convalescent COVID-19. The rearrangement joins TRBV11-3 to TRBJ2-1, with 9 bases that match TRBD2. CDR3 loop: CASSRSGSGANEQFF. Written as DNA, the CDR3 is TGTGCCAGCAGCCGTAGCGGGAGCGGGGCCAATGAGCAGTTCTTC.